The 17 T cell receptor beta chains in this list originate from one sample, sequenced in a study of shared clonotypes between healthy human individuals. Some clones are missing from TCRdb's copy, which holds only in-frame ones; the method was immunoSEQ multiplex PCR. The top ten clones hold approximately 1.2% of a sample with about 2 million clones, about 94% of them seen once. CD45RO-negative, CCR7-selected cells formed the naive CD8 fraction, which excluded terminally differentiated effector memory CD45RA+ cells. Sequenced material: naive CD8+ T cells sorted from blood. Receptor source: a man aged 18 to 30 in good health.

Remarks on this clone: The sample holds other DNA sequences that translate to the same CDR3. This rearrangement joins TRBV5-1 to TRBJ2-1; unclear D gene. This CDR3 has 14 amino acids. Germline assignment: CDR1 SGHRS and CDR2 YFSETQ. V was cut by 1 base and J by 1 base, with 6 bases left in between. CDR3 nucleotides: TGCGCCAGCAGCTTGTCTGGGTCCTACAATGAGCAGTTCTTC. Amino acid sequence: CASSLSGSYNEQFF.

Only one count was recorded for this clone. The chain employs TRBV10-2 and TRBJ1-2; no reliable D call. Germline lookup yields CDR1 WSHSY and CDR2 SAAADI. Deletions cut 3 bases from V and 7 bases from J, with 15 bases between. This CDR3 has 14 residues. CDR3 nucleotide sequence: TGCGCCAGCAGTGATAGCGGTCTAAGTATTGGCTACACCTTC. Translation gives CASSDSGLSIGYTF.

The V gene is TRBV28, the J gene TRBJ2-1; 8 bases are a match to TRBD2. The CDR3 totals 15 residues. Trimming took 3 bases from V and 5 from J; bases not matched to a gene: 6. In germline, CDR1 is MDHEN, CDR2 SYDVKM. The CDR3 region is CASSFPRGGNNEQFF. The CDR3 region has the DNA TGTGCCAGCAGTTTTCCGCGCGGGGGGAACAATGAGCAGTTCTTC.

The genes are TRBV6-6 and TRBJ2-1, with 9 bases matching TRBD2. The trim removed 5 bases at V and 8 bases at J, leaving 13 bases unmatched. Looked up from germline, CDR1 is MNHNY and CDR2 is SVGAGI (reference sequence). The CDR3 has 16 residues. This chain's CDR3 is CASSPSGGNYMDEQFF. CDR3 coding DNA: TGTGCCAGCAGTCCGAGCGGGGGGAATTACATGGATGAGCAGTTCTTC.

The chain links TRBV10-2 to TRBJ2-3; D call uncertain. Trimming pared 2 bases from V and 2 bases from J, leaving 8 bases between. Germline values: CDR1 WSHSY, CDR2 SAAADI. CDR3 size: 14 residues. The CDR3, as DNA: TGCGCCAGCAGTGAGGTTGGGGACACAGATACGCAGTATTTT. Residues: CASSEVGDTDTQYF.

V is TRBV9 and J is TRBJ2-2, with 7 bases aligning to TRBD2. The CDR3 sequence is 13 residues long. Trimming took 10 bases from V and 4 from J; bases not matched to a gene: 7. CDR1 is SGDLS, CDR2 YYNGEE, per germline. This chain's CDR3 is CASQSGGTGELFF. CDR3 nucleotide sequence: TGTGCCTCCCAATCGGGAGGCACCGGGGAGCTGTTTTTT.

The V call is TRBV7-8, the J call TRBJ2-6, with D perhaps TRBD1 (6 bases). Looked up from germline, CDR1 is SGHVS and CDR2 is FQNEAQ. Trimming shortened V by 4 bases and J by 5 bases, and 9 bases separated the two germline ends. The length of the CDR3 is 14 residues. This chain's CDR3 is CASSYRDRANVLTF. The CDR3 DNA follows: TGTGCCAGCAGCTACCGGGACAGGGCCAACGTCCTGACTTTC.

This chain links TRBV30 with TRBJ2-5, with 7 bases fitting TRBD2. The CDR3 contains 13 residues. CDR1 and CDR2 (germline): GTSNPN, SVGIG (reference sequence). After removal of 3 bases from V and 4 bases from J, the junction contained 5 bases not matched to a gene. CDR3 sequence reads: CAWRARLAETQYF. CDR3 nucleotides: TGTGCCTGGAGGGCAAGACTAGCAGAGACCCAGTACTTC.

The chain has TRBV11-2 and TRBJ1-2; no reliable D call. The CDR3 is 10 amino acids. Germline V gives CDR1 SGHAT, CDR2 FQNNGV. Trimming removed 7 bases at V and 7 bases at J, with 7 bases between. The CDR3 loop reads CASIAGGYTF. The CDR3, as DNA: TGTGCCAGCATAGCGGGTGGCTACACCTTC.

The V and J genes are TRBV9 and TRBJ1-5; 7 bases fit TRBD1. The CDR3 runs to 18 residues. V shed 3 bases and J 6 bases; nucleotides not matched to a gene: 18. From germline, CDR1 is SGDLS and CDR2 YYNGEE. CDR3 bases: TGTGCCAGCAGCGCGGCGGACCGGGACAGAAAAAAGGGTCAGCCCCAGCATTTT. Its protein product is CASSAADRDRKKGQPQHF.

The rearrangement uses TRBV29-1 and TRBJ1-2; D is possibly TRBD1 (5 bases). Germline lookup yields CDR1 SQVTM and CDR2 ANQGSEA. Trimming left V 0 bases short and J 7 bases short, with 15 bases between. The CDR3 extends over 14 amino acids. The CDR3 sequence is CSVEEGPHQGGYTF. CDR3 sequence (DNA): TGCAGCGTTGAAGAAGGGCCCCATCAGGGTGGCTACACCTTC.

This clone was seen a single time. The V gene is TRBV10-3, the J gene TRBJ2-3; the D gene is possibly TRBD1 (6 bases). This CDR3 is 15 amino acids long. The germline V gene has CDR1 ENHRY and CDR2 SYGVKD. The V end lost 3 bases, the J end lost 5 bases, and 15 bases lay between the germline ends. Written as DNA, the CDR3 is TGTGCCATCAGTGAATCCGGGACAAAAGGAGATACGCAGTATTTT. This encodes CAISESGTKGDTQYF.

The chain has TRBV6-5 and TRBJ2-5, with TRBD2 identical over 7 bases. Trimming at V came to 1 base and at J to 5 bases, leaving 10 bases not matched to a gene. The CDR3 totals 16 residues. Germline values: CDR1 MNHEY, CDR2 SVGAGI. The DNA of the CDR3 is TGTGCCAGCAGTTACTATTCGGGGGGAGATGGGGAGACCCAGTACTTC. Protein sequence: CASSYYSGGDGETQYF.

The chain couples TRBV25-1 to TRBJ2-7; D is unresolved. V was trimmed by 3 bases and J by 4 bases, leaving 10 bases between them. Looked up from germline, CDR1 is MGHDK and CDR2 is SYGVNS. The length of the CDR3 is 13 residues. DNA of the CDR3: TGTGCCAGCAGTGAGATAACAGATTACGAGCAGTACTTC. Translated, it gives CASSEITDYEQYF.

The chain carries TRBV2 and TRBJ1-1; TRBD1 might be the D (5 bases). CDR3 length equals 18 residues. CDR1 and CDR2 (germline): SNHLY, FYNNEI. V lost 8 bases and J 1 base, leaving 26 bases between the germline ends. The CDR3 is CASWDGARSDSANTEAFF. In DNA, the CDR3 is TGTGCCAGCTGGGATGGGGCTAGATCCGACAGCGCGAACACTGAAGCTTTCTTT.

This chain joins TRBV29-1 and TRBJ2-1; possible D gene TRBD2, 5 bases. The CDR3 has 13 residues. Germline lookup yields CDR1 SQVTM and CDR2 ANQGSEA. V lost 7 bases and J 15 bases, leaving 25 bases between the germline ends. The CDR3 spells CSGQSGYYDRWFF. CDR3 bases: TGCAGCGGTCAGTCGGGATACTATGACCGGTGGTTCTTC.

CDR3: CASSQVRREYYSNQPQHF. The CDR3 DNA sequence: TGCGCCAGCAGCCAAGTTCGCAGGGAGTACTATAGCAATCAGCCCCAGCATTTT. This chain joins TRBV4-1 and TRBJ1-5; perhaps TRBD1 as D (5 bases). This CDR3 is 18 amino acids long. Germline loops: CDR1 MGHRA, CDR2 YSYEKL. The germline V and J ends were trimmed by 1 base and 0 bases, with 16 bases remaining between them.